The subject of this entry is one T cell receptor beta chain. This sample was taken from a study of blood T cell repertoires in COVID-19. This CDR3 comprises 14 residues. Trimming pared 6 bases from V and 2 bases from J, leaving 13 bases between. The germline V gene has CDR1 MDHEN and CDR2 SYDVKM. Repertoires were generated with immunoSEQ multiplex PCR, while TCRdb's copy carries only in-frame clones and drops some. The sample lists about 150,000 clones, around nine tenths occurring once. This chain uses TRBV28 with TRBJ1-1; D might be TRBD1 (5 bases). Material for sequencing was peripheral blood. The clonotype originates from a human donor in a cohort sampled during active COVID-19. The CDR3 nucleotides read TGTGCCAGCAGACTTCGACAGTTAAACACTGAAGCTTTCTTT. Translation: CASRLRQLNTEAFF. Variable domain in full (rest from reference TRBV28 and TRBJ1-1): DVKVTQSSRYLVKRTGEKVFLECVQDMDHENMFWYRQDPGLGLRLIYFSYDVKMKEKGDIPEGYSVSREKKERFSLILESASTNQTSMYLCASRLRQLNTEAFFGQGTRLTVV.